The sequence of this T cell receptor (beta chain) was determined in a study of shared clonotypes between healthy human individuals. Assay used: immunoSEQ multiplex PCR; TCRdb lists only in-frame clones, some missing. The top ten hold about 0.41% of the sample, which has a few million clones, under 95% seen once. This CDR3 comprises 16 residues. V lost 4 bases, J lost 1 base, and 15 bases lay in between. CDR1 and CDR2 from the germline V gene are MDHEN and SYDVKM. The J gene is TRBJ2-3, the V gene TRBV28; D may correspond to TRBD1 or TRBD2 (5 bases each). Input material: naive CD4+ T cells from PBMCs. Subset meaning: CD45RA+ positively selected. The sequence came from a man aged 18-30 years in good health. Some clones in this sample may be carry-over from other donors' samples. Written as DNA, the CDR3 is TGTGCCAGCAGTTCGCCCTTTTTGGGGGGCACAGATACGCAGTATTTT. Amino acids: CASSSPFLGGTDTQYF.